Listed here are 3 T cell receptor beta chains from one sample, sequenced in a study of OX40 agonist ivuxolimab in advanced cancers. Sequenced by immunoSEQ multiplex PCR; TCRdb stores in-frame clones only, minus some. The top ten clones hold about 16% of a sample with roughly 10,000 clones, approximately 90% of them seen once. Specimen: CD4+ or CD8+ T cells sorted from blood, collected in a trial of the OX40 agonist ivuxolimab. Source of these receptors: an adult with an advanced solid tumor such as melanoma, head and neck, liver or kidney cancer.

CDR3 amino acids: CASSLDGVGGVYNEQFF. The CDR3 DNA is TGTGCCAGCAGCTTAGATGGGGTGGGGGGGGTCTACAATGAGCAGTTCTTC. The chain employs TRBV11-2 and TRBJ2-1; TRBD2 agrees at 7 bases. The J segment lost 3 bases and the V segment lost 0 bases, leaving 8 bases of the junction unmatched. Germline values: CDR1 SGHAT, CDR2 FQNNGV. The CDR3 contains 17 residues.

This clone was picked up one time. The gene calls are TRBV5-8 and TRBJ1-5; D is possibly TRBD1 (5 bases). V was trimmed by 0 bases and J by 6 bases, leaving 10 bases between them. CDR3 size: 14 residues. From germline, CDR1 is SGHTS and CDR2 YDEGEE. In nucleotides, the CDR3 is TGTGCCAGCAGCTTGGGTGGTGGGGCTCAGCCCCAGCATTTT. This codes for CASSLGGGAQPQHF.

The chain uses TRBV4-1 and TRBJ2-4; 13 nucleotides agree with TRBD2. V was pared by 0 bases and J by 15 bases, with 8 bases of the junction left unmatched. CDR1 is MGHRA, CDR2 YSYEKL, per germline. This CDR3 spans 15 amino acids. The CDR3 spells CASSQDGTSGIQGYF. Written as DNA, the CDR3 is TGCGCCAGCAGCCAAGACGGGACTAGCGGGATCCAAGGGTACTTC.